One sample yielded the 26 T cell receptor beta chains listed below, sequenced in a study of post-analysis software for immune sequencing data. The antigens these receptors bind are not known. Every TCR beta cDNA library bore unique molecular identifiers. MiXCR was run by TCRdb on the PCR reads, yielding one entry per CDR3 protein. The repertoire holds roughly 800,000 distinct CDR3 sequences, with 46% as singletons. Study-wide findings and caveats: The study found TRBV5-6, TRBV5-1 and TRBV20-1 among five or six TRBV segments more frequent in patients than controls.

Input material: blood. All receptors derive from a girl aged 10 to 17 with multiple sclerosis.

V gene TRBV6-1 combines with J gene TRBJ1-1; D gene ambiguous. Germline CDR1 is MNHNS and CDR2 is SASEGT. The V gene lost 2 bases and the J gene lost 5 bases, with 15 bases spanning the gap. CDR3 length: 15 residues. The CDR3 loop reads CASSEKWEDPTEAFF. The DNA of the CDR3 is TGTGCCAGCAGTGAAAAATGGGAAGACCCAACTGAAGCTTTCTTT.

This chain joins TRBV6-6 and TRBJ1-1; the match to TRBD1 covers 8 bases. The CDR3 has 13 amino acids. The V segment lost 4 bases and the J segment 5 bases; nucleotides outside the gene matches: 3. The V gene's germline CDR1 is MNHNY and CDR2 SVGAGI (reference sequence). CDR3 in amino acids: CASSLTGETEAFF. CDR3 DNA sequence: TGTGCCAGCAGTTTGACAGGGGAGACTGAAGCTTTCTTT.

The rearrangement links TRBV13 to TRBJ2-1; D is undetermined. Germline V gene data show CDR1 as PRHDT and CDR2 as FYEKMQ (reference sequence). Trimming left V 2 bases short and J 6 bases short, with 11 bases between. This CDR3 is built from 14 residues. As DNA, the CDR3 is TGTGCCAGCAGCTTATTAGGGCCAGGCAATGAGCAGTTCTTC. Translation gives CASSLLGPGNEQFF.

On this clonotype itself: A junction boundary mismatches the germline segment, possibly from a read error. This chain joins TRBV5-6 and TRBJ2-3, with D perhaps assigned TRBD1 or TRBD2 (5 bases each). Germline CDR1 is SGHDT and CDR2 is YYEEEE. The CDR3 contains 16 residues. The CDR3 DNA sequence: TGTGCCAGCGGCTTTTTCCGGGACCAATACACAGATACGCAGTATTTT. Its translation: CASGFFRDQYTDTQYF.

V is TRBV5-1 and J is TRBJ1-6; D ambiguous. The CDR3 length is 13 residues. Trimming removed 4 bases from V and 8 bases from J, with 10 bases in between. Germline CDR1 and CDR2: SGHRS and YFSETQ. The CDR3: CASSLKRDSPLHF. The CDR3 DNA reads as TGCGCCAGCAGCCTCAAACGGGATTCACCCCTCCACTTT.

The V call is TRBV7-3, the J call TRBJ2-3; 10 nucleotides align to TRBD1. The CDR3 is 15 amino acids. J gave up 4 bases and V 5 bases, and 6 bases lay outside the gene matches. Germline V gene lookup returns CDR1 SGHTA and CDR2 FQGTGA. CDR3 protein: CASSPTGGEADTQYF. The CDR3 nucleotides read TGTGCCAGCAGCCCGACAGGGGGCGAGGCAGATACGCAGTATTTT.

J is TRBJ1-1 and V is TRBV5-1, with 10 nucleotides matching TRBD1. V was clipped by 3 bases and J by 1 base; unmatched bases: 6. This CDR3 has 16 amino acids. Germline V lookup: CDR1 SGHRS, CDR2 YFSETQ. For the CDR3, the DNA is TGCGCCAGCAGCTCAAGACAGGGGGCGGGGAACACTGAAGCTTTCTTT. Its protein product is CASSSRQGAGNTEAFF.

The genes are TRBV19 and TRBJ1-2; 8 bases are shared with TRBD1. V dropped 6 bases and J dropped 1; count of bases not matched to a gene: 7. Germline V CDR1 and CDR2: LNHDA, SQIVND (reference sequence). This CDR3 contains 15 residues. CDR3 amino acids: CASRIQTGDNYGYTF. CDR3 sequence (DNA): TGTGCCAGTAGAATACAGACAGGGGATAACTATGGCTACACCTTC.

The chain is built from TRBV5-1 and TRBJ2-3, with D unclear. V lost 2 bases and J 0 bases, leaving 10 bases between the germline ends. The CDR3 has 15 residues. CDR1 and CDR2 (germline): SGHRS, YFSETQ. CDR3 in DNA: TGCGCCAGCAGCTTCGAAAGTACTAGCACAGATACGCAGTATTTT. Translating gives CASSFESTSTDTQYF.

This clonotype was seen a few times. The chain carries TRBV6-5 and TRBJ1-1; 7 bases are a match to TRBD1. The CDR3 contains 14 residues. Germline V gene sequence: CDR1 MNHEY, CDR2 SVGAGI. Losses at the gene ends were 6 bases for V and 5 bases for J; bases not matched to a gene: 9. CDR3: CASSSDRDGTEAFF. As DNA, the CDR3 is TGTGCCAGCAGCAGTGACAGGGATGGAACTGAAGCTTTCTTT.

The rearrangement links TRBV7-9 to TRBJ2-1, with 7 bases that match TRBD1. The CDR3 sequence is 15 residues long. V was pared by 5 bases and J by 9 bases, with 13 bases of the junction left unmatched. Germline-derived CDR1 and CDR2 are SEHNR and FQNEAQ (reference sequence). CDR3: CASSASTGSAGEQFF. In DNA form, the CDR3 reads TGTGCCAGCAGCGCCTCGACAGGGTCAGCAGGTGAGCAGTTCTTC.

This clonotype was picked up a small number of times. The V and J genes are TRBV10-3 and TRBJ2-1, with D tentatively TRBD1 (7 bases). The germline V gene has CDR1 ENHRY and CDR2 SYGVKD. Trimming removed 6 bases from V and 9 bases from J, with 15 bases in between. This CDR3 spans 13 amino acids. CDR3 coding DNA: TGTGCCATCAGCGGGGGACAGCCCGGTGAGCAGTTCTTC. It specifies CAISGGQPGEQFF.

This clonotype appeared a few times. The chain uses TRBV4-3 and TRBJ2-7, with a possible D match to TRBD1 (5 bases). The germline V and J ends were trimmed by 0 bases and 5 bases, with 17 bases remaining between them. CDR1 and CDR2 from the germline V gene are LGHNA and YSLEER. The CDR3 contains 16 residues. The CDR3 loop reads CASSQDRVIGSHEQYF. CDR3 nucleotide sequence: TGCGCCAGCAGCCAAGACAGGGTTATAGGGTCCCACGAGCAGTACTTC.

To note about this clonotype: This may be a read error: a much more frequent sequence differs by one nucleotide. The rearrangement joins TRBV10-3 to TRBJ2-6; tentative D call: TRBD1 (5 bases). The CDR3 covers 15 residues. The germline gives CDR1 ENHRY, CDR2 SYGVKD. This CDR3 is CAISERGSGAKVLTF. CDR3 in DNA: TGTGCCATCAGTGAGCGTGGCTCTGGGGCCAAAGTCCTGACTTTC.

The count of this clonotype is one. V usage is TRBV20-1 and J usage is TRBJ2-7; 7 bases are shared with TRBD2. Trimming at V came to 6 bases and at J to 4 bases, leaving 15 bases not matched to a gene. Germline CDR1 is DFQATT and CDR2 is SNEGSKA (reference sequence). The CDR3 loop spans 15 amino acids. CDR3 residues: CSAPPSGGGGYEQYF. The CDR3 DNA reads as TGCAGTGCCCCCCCTAGCGGCGGCGGGGGTTACGAGCAGTACTTC.

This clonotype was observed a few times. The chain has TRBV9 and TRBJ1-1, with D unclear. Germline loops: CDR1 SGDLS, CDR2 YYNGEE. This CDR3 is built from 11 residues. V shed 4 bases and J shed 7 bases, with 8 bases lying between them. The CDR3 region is CASSNGHEAFF. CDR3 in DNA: TGTGCCAGCAGCAACGGCCATGAAGCTTTCTTT.

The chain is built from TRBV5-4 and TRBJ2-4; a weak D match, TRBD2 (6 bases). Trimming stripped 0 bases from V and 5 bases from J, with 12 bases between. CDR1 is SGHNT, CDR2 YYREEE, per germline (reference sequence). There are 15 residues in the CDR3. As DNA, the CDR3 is TGTGCCAGCAGCTTGGCCGGAGGGGCAGAAAACATTCAGTACTTC. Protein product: CASSLAGGAENIQYF.

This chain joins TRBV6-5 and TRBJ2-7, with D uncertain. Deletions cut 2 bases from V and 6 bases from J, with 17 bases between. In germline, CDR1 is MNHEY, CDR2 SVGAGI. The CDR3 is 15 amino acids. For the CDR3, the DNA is TGTGCCAGCAGTTACACTGAACTGCCACCGGGCGAGCAGTACTTC. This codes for CASSYTELPPGEQYF.

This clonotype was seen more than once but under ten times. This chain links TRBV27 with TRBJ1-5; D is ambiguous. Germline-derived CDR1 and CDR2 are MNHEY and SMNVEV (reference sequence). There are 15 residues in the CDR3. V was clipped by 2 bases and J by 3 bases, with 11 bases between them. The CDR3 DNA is TGTGCCAGCAGTTTAGGCAAGGGTTCCAATCAGCCCCAGCATTTT. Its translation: CASSLGKGSNQPQHF.

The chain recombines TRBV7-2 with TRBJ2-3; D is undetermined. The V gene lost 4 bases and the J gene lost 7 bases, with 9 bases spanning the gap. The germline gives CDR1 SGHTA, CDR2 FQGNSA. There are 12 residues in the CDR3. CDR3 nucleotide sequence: TGTGCCAGCAGCTCCCTTTGGTATACGCAGTATTTT. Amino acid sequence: CASSSLWYTQYF. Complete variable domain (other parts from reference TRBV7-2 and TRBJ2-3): GAGVSQSPSNKVTEKGKDVELRCDPISGHTALYWYRQSLGQGLEFLIYFQGNSAPDKSGLPSDRFSAERTGGSVSTLTIQRTQQEDSAVYLCASSSLWYTQYFGPGTRLTVL.

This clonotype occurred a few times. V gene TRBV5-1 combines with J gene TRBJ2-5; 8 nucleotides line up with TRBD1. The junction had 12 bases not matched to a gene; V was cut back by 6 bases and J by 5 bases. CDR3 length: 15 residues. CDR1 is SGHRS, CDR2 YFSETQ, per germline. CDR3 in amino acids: CASNMLGQAEETQYF. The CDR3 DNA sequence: TGCGCCAGCAACATGTTGGGACAGGCGGAGGAGACCCAGTACTTC.

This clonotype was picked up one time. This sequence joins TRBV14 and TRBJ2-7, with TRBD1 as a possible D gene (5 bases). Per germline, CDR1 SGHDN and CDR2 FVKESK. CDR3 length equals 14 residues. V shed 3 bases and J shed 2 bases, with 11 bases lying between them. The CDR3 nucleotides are TGTGCCAGCAGCCAGTTCCAGGGAACCTACGAGCAGTACTTC. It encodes CASSQFQGTYEQYF.

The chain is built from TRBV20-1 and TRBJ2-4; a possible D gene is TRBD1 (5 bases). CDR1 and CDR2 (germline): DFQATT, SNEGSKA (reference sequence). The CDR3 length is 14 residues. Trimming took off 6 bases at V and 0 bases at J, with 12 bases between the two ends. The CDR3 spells CSAADILAKNIQYF. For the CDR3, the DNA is TGCAGTGCCGCGGACATTCTAGCCAAAAACATTCAGTACTTC.

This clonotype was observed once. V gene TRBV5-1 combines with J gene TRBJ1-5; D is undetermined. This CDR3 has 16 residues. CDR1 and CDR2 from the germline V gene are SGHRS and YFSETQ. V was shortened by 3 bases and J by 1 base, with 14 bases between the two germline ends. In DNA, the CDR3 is TGCGCCAGCAGCTGGGAAGTCGGGAGGAGCAATCAGCCCCAGCATTTT. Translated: CASSWEVGRSNQPQHF.

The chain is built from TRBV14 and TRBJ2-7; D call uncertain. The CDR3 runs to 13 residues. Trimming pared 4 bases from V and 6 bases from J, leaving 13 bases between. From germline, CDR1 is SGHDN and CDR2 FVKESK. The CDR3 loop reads CASSPFRAFEQYF. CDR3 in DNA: TGTGCCAGCAGCCCGTTCAGAGCTTTCGAGCAGTACTTC.

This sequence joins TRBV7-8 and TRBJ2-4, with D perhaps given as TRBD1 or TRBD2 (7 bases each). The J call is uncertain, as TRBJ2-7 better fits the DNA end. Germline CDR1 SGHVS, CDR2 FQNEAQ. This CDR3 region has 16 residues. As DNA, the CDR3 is TGTGCCAGCAGCTTAGAAGCGGGGACAGCCTTCTACGAGCAGTACTTC. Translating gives CASSLEAGTAFYEQYF.